This T cell receptor beta chain was identified in a study of regulatory T cells in long-lasting Graves disease. Study-wide results and limits: When disease was persistent, TRBV28, TRBJ1-2 and TRBJ2-5 were the favored segments.

In regard to this clonotype: Its antigen is unknown.

Germline V CDR1 and CDR2: SNHLY, FYNNEI. Trimming took 6 bases from V and 6 from J, leaving 16 bases between them. This CDR3 has 14 residues. The time point here: persistent/refractory GD, antithyroid drugs over 5 years with positive TRAb. The TCR library was made from RNA that had been extracted from PBMCs in TRIzol. Investigators prepared the TCR beta libraries by applying iRepertoire HTBI primers and Arm-PCR of CDR3 regions. Each CDR3 protein is one row after TCRdb ran MiXCR on the multiplex PCR reads. The table has around 400,000 distinct CDR3 sequences, around 20% seen once. The V and J genes are TRBV2 and TRBJ2-3, with D perhaps TRBD1 (5 bases). This clonotype originated in a female donor with Graves disease. The starting material was peripheral blood mononuclear cells (PBMCs), obtained when the disease was refractory, from a patient treated with antithyroid drugs. The CDR3 region is CASSVQGTDDTQYF. The CDR3 nucleotides are TGTGCCAGCAGCGTGCAGGGCACAGATGATACGCAGTATTTT.